A single sample gave rise to the 25 T cell receptor beta chains below, sequenced in a study of blood T cell repertoires in COVID-19. Sequencing used immunoSEQ multiplex PCR; TCRdb keeps in-frame clones, though not all of them. The sample yields about 250,000 clones, nearly 85% seen once. Specimen: peripheral blood. All receptors come from a human donor in a cohort sampled during active COVID-19.

The chain carries TRBV28 and TRBJ2-7; TRBD1 aligns across 7 bases. The V and J ends lost 6 bases and 2 bases, in that order; junction bases with no gene match: 7. The CDR3 loop spans 14 amino acids. CDR1 is MDHEN, CDR2 SYDVKM, per germline. CDR3 coding DNA: TGTGCCAGCAGACACTCCGACAGGGCCTACGAGCAGTACTTC. Protein: CASRHSDRAYEQYF.

The chain has TRBV28 and TRBJ1-1; 7 nucleotides line up with TRBD1. Germline CDR1 reads MDHEN; CDR2 reads SYDVKM. With 5 bases clipped from V and 1 base from J, the junction kept 1 base outside the gene matches. This CDR3 has 13 residues. Written as DNA, the CDR3 is TGTGCCAGCAGTCGGACAGGGAACACTGAAGCTTTCTTT. It encodes CASSRTGNTEAFF.

The chain joins TRBV3-1 (or the pseudogene TRBV3-2) to TRBJ1-3, with TRBD1 matching over 7 bases. Germline lookup yields CDR1 LGHDT and CDR2 YNNKEL (reference sequence). The CDR3 extends over 18 amino acids. With 1 base clipped from V and 0 bases from J, the junction kept 9 bases outside the gene matches. This chain's CDR3 is CASSQVFAGGSSGNTIYF. The CDR3, as DNA: TGTGCCAGCAGCCAAGTATTTGCAGGGGGTTCCTCTGGAAACACCATATATTTT.

The genes are TRBV5-4 and TRBJ1-2, with D perhaps TRBD1 (6 bases). The CDR3 runs to 12 residues. Trimming took off 3 bases at V and 13 bases at J, with 16 bases between the two ends. Looked up from germline, CDR1 is SGHNT and CDR2 is YYREEE (reference sequence). CDR3 bases: TGTGCCAGCAGCTCAACTACAGGGTGGAGCACCTTC. Its protein is CASSSTTGWSTF.

DNA for the CDR3: TGTGCCAGCAGCCCGGGGGGGAATGCTGGAAACACCATATATTTT. Protein sequence: CASSPGGNAGNTIYF. V is TRBV7-3 and J is TRBJ1-3, with D perhaps matching TRBD1 (5 bases). This CDR3 comprises 15 residues. Trimming left V 5 bases short and J 2 bases short, with 13 bases between. Germline loops: CDR1 SGHTA, CDR2 FQGTGA.

The CDR3 bases are TGCAGCGTTAGGACAGCCCAAGAGACCCAGTACTTC. Its protein is CSVRTAQETQYF. This sequence joins TRBV29-1 and TRBJ2-5; TRBD1 might be the D (6 bases). The CDR3 consists of 12 residues. Looked up from germline, CDR1 is SQVTM and CDR2 is ANQGSEA. The V and J ends lost 5 bases and 1 base respectively, with 8 bases between them.

The rearrangement uses TRBV30 and TRBJ1-4; no clear D gene. The CDR3 sequence is 12 residues long. Germline values: CDR1 GTSNPN, CDR2 SVGIG (reference sequence). Trimming shortened V by 0 bases and J by 8 bases, and 7 bases separated the two germline ends. The CDR3 nucleotides read TGTGCCTGGAGTGTTCAGACAGAAAAACTGTTTTTT. It specifies CAWSVQTEKLFF.

J is TRBJ2-2 and V is TRBV24-1, with 7 positions matching TRBD2. The CDR3 loop spans 13 amino acids. Unmatched junction bases numbered 9, after V lost 12 bases and J lost 6 bases. Germline CDR1 KGHDR, CDR2 SFDVKD. The CDR3 loop is CASRGGEAGELFF. The CDR3 bases are TGTGCCTCCCGGGGAGGGGAGGCCGGGGAGCTGTTTTTT.

The gene calls are TRBV29-1 and TRBJ2-3; 11 bases align to TRBD2. V trimming: 6 bases; J trimming: 2 bases; junction bases outside the gene matches: 7. Germline CDR1 and CDR2: SQVTM and ANQGSEA. This CDR3 has 15 amino acids. The CDR3 nucleotides are TGCAGCGTGCCACGACTAGCGGGATACACAGATACGCAGTATTTT. It codes for CSVPRLAGYTDTQYF.

The chain uses TRBV10-3 and TRBJ2-7, with TRBD1 matching over 8 bases. V lost 2 bases to trimming and J lost 1 base; unmatched junction nucleotides: 7. The CDR3 loop spans 16 amino acids. CDR1 and CDR2 from the germline V gene are ENHRY and SYGVKD. The CDR3 loop is CAISERSRQGSYEQYF. The CDR3 DNA is TGTGCCATCAGTGAGAGGTCGAGACAGGGGTCCTACGAGCAGTACTTC.

The V and J genes are TRBV20-1 and TRBJ1-1; D remains unclear. CDR1 and CDR2 from the germline V gene are DFQATT and SNEGSKA (reference sequence). With 6 bases removed from V and 1 base from J, the gap between germline ends came to 6 bases. This CDR3 has 11 amino acids. The DNA for the CDR3 is TGCAGTGCCGTGGCGAACACTGAAGCTTTCTTT. Amino acids: CSAVANTEAFF.

This chain joins TRBV3-1 (or the pseudogene TRBV3-2) and TRBJ2-3; D might be TRBD1 (6 bases). Germline values: CDR1 LGHDT, CDR2 YNNKEL (reference sequence). The CDR3 is 15 residues long. With 6 bases removed from V and 1 base from J, the gap between germline ends came to 14 bases. Here the CDR3 DNA reads TGTGCCAGCAGTTTAAACCACAGGGGCACAGATACGCAGTATTTT. Amino acids: CASSLNHRGTDTQYF.

A remark on this clone: One junction end disagrees with the germline gene, perhaps due to a read error. The rearrangement links TRBV7-7 to TRBJ2-5; a weak D match, TRBD1 (5 bases). The CDR3 has 14 amino acids. The germline V gene encodes CDR1 SSHAT and CDR2 FNYEAQ (reference sequence). CDR3 protein: CASSQRGPQETQYF. The CDR3 DNA sequence: TGTGCTAGCAGCCAAAGGGGCCCCCAAGAGACCCAGTACTTC.

This clone was observed a few times. The genes are TRBV19 and TRBJ2-7; D possibly corresponds to TRBD2 (6 bases). This CDR3 has 16 amino acids. Germline CDR1 LNHDA, CDR2 SQIVND (reference sequence). V was trimmed by 1 base and J by 0 bases, leaving 13 bases between them. Here the CDR3 reads CASSIGISGSSYEQYF. The CDR3 nucleotides are TGTGCCAGTAGTATAGGCATTAGCGGAAGCTCCTACGAGCAGTACTTC. The variable domain in full, with the rest retrieved from reference TRBV19 and TRBJ2-7, is DGGITQSPKYLFRKEGQNVTLSCEQNLNHDAMYWYRQDPGQGLRLIYYSQIVNDFQKGDIAEGYSVSREKKESFPLTVTSAQKNPTAFYLCASSIGISGSSYEQYFGPGTRLTVT.

The rearrangement links TRBV12-5 to TRBJ2-2; TRBD1 is a possible D gene (5 bases). The CDR3 totals 13 residues. V lost 5 bases to trimming and J lost 2 bases, with 6 bases between them. Germline V gives CDR1 LGHNT, CDR2 FRNRAP. CDR3 in DNA: TGTGCTAGTGGTGACAGCAACACCGGGGAGCTGTTTTTT. Protein sequence: CASGDSNTGELFF.

This rearrangement joins TRBV6-5 to TRBJ1-2; D is unclear. V lost 6 bases to trimming and J lost 0 bases, with 11 bases between them. This CDR3 has 14 amino acids. CDR1 and CDR2 (germline): MNHEY, SVGAGI. The CDR3 DNA is TGTGCCAGCAGGCGGTTGGTAGCTAACTATGGCTACACCTTC. It encodes CASRRLVANYGYTF.

V usage is TRBV25-1 and J usage is TRBJ2-1; maybe TRBD2 (6 bases). The CDR3 covers 14 residues. In germline, CDR1 is MGHDK, CDR2 SYGVNS. Trimming shortened V by 4 bases and J by 9 bases, and 16 bases separated the two germline ends. DNA of the CDR3: TGTGCCAGCAGTGTATCGGGGGATCGAAGTGAGCAGTTCTTC. As protein: CASSVSGDRSEQFF.

This clone was seen a handful of times. The gene calls are TRBV5-1 and TRBJ1-6, with TRBD1 matching 7 bases. This CDR3 contains 17 residues. With V trimmed by 4 bases and J by 0 bases, 7 bases remained unmatched. Germline CDR1 and CDR2: SGHRS and YFSETQ. The CDR3 is CASSPGQFSSYNSPLHF. CDR3 bases: TGCGCCAGCAGCCCGGGACAGTTTAGCTCCTATAATTCACCCCTCCACTTT.

The chain links TRBV4-1 to TRBJ1-3, with D perhaps matching TRBD1 (5 bases). With 0 bases removed from V and 4 bases from J, the gap between germline ends came to 10 bases. CDR3 length equals 15 residues. Germline assignment: CDR1 MGHRA and CDR2 YSYEKL. The CDR3 reads CASSQEGTHGNTIYF. CDR3 sequence (DNA): TGCGCCAGCAGCCAAGAGGGGACTCACGGAAACACCATATATTTT.

The V call is TRBV6-5, the J call TRBJ2-1; 7 positions agree with TRBD2. CDR3 length equals 15 residues. Per the germline V gene, CDR1 is MNHEY and CDR2 is SVGAGI. V lost 5 bases and J lost 1; bases outside the gene matches: 5. The CDR3 protein is CASSPRGGSYNEQFF. Here the CDR3 DNA reads TGTGCCAGCAGTCCCCGCGGGGGATCCTACAATGAGCAGTTCTTC.

A few counts support this clone. V gene TRBV10-3 combines with J gene TRBJ2-1; the match to TRBD2 covers 7 bases. V trimming: 6 bases; J trimming: 5 bases; junction bases outside the gene matches: 4. The CDR3 is made up of 13 amino acids. In germline, CDR1 is ENHRY, CDR2 SYGVKD. The CDR3, as DNA: TGTGCCATCAGATCTAGCGGTGACAATGAGCAGTTCTTC. Translation: CAIRSSGDNEQFF.

The V call is TRBV6-6, the J call TRBJ2-5, with 11 bases matching TRBD1. The trim removed 5 bases at V and 1 base at J, leaving 9 bases unmatched. CDR1 MNHNY and CDR2 SVGAGI come from the germline V gene (reference sequence). The CDR3 is 17 amino acids. DNA for the CDR3: TGTGCCAGCAGTCAACACTTGGGACAGGGGGTCCAAGAGACCCAGTACTTC. Encoded protein: CASSQHLGQGVQETQYF.

The chain has TRBV19 and TRBJ1-4, with 10 bases identical to TRBD1. CDR1 is LNHDA, CDR2 SQIVND, per germline (reference sequence). V was clipped by 5 bases and J by 6 bases; unmatched bases: 6. This CDR3 comprises 15 residues. CDR3 nucleotide sequence: TGTGCCAGTAGTCCCCCCGGGACAGGGGATGAAAAACTGTTTTTT. This translates into CASSPPGTGDEKLFF.

The J gene is TRBJ1-3, the V gene TRBV27; tentative D call: TRBD1 (6 bases). The V and J ends lost 2 bases and 0 bases respectively, with 14 bases between them. Germline V gene data show CDR1 as MNHEY and CDR2 as SMNVEV (reference sequence). This CDR3 comprises 17 residues. This CDR3 reads CASSLRGSRGSGNTIYF. CDR3 bases: TGTGCCAGCAGTTTACGCGGGTCCAGGGGCTCTGGAAACACCATATATTTT.

The chain carries TRBV30 and TRBJ2-7, with 8 bases identical to TRBD1. J gave up 3 bases and V 3 bases, and 4 bases lay outside the gene matches. Germline CDR1 reads GTSNPN; CDR2 reads SVGIG (reference sequence). This CDR3 spans 13 amino acids. The CDR3 protein is CAWSGQGDYEQYF. The DNA for the CDR3 is TGTGCCTGGAGCGGACAGGGAGACTACGAGCAGTACTTC.